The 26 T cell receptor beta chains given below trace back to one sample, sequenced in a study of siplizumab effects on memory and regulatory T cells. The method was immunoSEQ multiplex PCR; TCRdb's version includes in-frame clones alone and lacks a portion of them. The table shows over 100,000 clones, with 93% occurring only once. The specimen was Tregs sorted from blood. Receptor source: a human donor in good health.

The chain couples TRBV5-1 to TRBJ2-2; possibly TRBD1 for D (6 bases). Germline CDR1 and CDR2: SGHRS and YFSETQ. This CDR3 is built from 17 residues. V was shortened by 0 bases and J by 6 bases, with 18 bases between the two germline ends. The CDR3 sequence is CASSLGFRGRVAGELFF. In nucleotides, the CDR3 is TGCGCCAGCAGCTTGGGATTCAGGGGAAGGGTCGCCGGGGAGCTGTTTTTT.

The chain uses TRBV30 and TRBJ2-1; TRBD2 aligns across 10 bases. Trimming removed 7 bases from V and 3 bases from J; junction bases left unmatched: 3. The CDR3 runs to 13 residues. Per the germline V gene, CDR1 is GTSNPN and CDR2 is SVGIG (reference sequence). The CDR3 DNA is TGTGCCTTTCCTAGCGGGGGCTACAATGAGCAGTTCTTC. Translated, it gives CAFPSGGYNEQFF.

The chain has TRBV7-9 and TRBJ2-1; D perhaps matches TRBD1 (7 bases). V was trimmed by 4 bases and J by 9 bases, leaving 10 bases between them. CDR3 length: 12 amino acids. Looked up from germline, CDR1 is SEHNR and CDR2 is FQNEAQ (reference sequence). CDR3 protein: CASSWQGGEQFF. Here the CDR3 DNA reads TGTGCCAGCAGCTGGCAGGGGGGTGAGCAGTTCTTC.

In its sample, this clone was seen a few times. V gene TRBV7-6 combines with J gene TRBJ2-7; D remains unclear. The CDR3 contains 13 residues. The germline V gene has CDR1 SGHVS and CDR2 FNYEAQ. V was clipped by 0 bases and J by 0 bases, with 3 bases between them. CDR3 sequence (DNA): TGTGCCAGCAGCTTAGCCTCCTCCTACGAGCAGTACTTC. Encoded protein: CASSLASSYEQYF.

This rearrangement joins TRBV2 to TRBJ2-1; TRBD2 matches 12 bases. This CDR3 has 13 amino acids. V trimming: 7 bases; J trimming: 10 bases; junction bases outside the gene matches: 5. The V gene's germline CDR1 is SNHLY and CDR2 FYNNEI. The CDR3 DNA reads TGTGCCAGCAAGCCTAGCGGGAGGGGGGAGCAGTTCTTC. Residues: CASKPSGRGEQFF.

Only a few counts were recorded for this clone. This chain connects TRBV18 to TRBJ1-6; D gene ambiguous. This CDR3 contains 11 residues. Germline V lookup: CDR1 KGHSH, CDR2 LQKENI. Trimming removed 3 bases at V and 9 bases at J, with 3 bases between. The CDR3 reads CASSPGSPLHF. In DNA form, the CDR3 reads TGTGCCAGCTCACCTGGTTCACCCCTCCACTTT.

This chain's CDR3 is CASSLGTGSNTEAFF. CDR3 DNA: TGTGCCAGCAGCCTAGGGACGGGATCGAACACTGAAGCTTTCTTT. The chain recombines TRBV7-9 with TRBJ1-1; D might be TRBD1 (5 bases). V gave up 5 bases and J gave up 1 base, with 14 bases separating them. This CDR3 contains 15 residues. The germline gives CDR1 SEHNR, CDR2 FQNEAQ (reference sequence).

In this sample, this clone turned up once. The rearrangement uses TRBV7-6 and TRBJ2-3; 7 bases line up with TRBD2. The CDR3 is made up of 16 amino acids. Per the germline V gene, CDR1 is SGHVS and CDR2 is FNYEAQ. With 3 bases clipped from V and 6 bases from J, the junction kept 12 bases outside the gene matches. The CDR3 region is CASSFGGILGWDTQYF. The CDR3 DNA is TGTGCCAGCAGCTTCGGGGGGATCTTAGGTTGGGATACGCAGTATTTT.

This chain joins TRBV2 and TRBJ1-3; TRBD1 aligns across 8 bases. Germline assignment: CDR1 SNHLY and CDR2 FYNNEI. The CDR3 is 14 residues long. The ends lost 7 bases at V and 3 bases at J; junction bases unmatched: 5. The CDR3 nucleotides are TGTGCCAGCACGACAGGGGTGGTTGGAAACACCATATATTTT. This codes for CASTTGVVGNTIYF.

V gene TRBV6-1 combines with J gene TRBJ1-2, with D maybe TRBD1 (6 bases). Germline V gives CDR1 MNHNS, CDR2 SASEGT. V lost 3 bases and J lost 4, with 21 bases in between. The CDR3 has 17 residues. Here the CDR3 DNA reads TGTGCCAGCAGTGATCTGTCACTCACAGGGAGGGCCTATGGCTACACCTTC. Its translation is CASSDLSLTGRAYGYTF.

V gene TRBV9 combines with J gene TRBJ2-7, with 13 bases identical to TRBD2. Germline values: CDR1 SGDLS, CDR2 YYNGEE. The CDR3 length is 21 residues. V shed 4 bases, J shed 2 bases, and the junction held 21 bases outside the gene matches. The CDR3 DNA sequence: TGTGCCAGCAGCCCTTCCACCCCTACCGGGACTAGCGGGGCGTTTGCCTACGAGCAGTACTTC. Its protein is CASSPSTPTGTSGAFAYEQYF.

CDR3 nucleotide sequence: TGTGCCAGCAGCTGGGACCTATACACAGATACGCAGTATTTT. Protein: CASSWDLYTDTQYF. J is TRBJ2-3 and V is TRBV5-4; D may be TRBD1 or TRBD2 (5 bases each). Between the trimmed V and J ends, which lost 3 bases and 2 bases, there was a span of 10 bases. This CDR3 is built from 14 residues. Per the germline V gene, CDR1 is SGHNT and CDR2 is YYREEE (reference sequence).

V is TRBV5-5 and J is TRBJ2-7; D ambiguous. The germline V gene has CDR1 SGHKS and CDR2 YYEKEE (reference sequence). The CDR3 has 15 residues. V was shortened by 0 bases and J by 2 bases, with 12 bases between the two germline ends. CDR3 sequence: CASSLGPGLTYEQYF. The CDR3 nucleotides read TGTGCCAGCAGCTTGGGTCCAGGCCTAACCTACGAGCAGTACTTC.

CDR3 DNA: TGTGCCAGCAGTGAACTAGCGGGAGGGACCGGGGAGCTGTTTTTT. It yields the protein CASSELAGGTGELFF. This chain joins TRBV6-1 and TRBJ2-2; TRBD2 agrees at 12 bases. This CDR3 has 15 amino acids. The V segment lost 2 bases and the J segment 5 bases; nucleotides outside the gene matches: 0. CDR1 and CDR2 from the germline V gene are MNHNS and SASEGT.

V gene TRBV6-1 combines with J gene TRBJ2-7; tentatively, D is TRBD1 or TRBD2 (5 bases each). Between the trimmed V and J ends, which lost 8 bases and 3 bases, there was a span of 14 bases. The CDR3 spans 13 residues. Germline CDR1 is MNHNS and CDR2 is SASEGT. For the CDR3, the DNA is TGTGCCAGCTCTAGGGACCACATCTACGAGCAGTACTTC. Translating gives CASSRDHIYEQYF.

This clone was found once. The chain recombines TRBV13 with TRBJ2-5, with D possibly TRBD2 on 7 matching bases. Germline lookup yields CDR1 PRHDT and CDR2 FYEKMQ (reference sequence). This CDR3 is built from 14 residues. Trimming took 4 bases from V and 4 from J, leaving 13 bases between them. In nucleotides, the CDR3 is TGTGCCAGCAGCTCCGCGGGGGCAGGAGAGACCCAGTACTTC. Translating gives CASSSAGAGETQYF.

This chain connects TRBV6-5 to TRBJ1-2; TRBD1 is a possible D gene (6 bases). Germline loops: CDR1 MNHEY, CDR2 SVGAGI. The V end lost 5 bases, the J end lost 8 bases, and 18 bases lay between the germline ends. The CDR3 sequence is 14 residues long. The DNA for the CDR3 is TGTGCCAGCAGTACAGAAACAGGGTTTCCAGGCTACACCTTC. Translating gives CASSTETGFPGYTF.

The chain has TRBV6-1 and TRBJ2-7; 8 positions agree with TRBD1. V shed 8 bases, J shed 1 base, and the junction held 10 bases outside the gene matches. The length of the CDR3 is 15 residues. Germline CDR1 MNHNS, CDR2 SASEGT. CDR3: CASVPDRGSSYEQYF. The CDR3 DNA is TGTGCCAGCGTCCCCGACAGGGGATCATCCTACGAGCAGTACTTC.

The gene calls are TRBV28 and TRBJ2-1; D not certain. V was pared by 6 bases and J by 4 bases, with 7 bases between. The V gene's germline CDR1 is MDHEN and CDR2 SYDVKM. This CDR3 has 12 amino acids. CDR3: CASSILYNEQFF. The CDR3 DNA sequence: TGTGCCAGCAGCATCCTATACAATGAGCAGTTCTTC.

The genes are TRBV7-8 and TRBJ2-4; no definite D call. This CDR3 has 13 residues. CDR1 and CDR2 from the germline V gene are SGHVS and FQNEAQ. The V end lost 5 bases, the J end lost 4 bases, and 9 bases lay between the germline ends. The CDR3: CASSIDLKNIQYF. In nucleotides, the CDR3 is TGTGCCAGCAGCATCGACTTGAAAAACATTCAGTACTTC.

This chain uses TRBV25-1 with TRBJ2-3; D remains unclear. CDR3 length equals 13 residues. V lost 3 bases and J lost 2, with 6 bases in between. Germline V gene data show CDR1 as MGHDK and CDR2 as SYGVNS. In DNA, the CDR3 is TGTGCCAGCAGTGACCCGAACACAGATACGCAGTATTTT. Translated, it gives CASSDPNTDTQYF.

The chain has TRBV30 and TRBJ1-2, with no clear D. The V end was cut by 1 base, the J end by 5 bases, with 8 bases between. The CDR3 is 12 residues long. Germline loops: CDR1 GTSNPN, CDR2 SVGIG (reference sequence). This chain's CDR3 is CAWSARGYGYTF. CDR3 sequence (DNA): TGTGCCTGGAGTGCTAGAGGGTATGGCTACACCTTC.

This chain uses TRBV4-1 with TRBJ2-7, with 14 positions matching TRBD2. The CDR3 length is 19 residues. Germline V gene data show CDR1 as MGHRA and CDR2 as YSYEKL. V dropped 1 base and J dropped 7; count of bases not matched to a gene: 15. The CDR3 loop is CASSQGRTSGGSVSEEQYF. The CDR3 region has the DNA TGCGCCAGCAGCCAAGGGCGGACTAGCGGGGGGTCGGTGAGTGAGGAGCAGTACTTC.

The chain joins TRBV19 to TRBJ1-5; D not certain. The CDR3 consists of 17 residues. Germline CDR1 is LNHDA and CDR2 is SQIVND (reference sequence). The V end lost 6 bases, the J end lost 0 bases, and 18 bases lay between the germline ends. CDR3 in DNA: TGTGCCAGTAGCCTAAAAGGTACGGGATATAGCAATCAGCCCCAGCATTTT. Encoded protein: CASSLKGTGYSNQPQHF.

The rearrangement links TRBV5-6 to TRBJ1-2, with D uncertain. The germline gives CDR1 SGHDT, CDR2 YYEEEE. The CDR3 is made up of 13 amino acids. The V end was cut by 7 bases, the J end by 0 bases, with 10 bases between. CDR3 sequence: CASHPKSNYGYTF. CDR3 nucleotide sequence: TGTGCCAGCCACCCCAAGTCTAACTATGGCTACACCTTC.

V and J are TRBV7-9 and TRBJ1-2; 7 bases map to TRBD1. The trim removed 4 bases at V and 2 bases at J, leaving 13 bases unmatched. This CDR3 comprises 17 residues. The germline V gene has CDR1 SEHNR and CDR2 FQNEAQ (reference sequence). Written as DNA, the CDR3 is TGTGCCAGCAGCTGGGCCGACAGGGAGTTATCGAACTATGGCTACACCTTC. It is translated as CASSWADRELSNYGYTF. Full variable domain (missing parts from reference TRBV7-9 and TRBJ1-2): DTGVSQNPRHKITKRGQNVTFRCDPISEHNRLYWYRQTLGQGPEFLTYFQNEAQLEKSRLLSDRFSAERPKGSFSTLEIQRTEQGDSAMYLCASSWADRELSNYGYTFGSGTRLTVV.